One sample yielded the 25 T cell receptor beta chains listed below, sequenced in a study of cytomegalovirus exposure and HLA in healthy donors. Sequenced by immunoSEQ multiplex PCR; TCRdb stores in-frame clones only, minus some. The table has about 300,000 clones, approximately 87% seen once. What was sequenced was PBMCs. The receptor set was obtained from a woman aged 18-30 years in good health and CMV-seronegative.

The chain combines TRBV27 with TRBJ1-1; 8 nucleotides agree with TRBD1. The CDR3 has 13 amino acids. V trimming: 7 bases; J trimming: 0 bases; junction bases outside the gene matches: 1. Germline V CDR1 and CDR2: MNHEY, SMNVEV (reference sequence). CDR3 nucleotides: TGTGCCAGCACAGGGGGCCTGAACACTGAAGCTTTCTTT. It is translated as CASTGGLNTEAFF.

This chain uses TRBV13 with TRBJ2-3; D is undetermined. Per germline, CDR1 PRHDT and CDR2 FYEKMQ (reference sequence). This CDR3 has 14 residues. The V and J ends lost 0 bases and 5 bases respectively, with 9 bases between them. The CDR3 bases are TGTGCCAGCAGCTTAGGCAGAAAACGAGATACGCAGTATTTT. Residues: CASSLGRKRDTQYF.

This CDR3 is CASSLTGTGYYGYTF. CDR3 DNA: TGTGCCAGCAGTTTAACCGGGACAGGGTACTATGGCTACACCTTC. The chain has TRBV28 and TRBJ1-2, with 9 positions matching TRBD1. Looked up from germline, CDR1 is MDHEN and CDR2 is SYDVKM. J lost 3 bases, V lost 2 bases, and 4 bases had no gene match. The CDR3 has 15 amino acids.

The V gene is TRBV12-5, the J gene TRBJ2-2, with 13 nucleotides matching TRBD2. The CDR3 has 19 amino acids. From germline, CDR1 is LGHNT and CDR2 FRNRAP. Unmatched junction bases numbered 15, after V lost 6 bases and J lost 5 bases. CDR3 amino acids: CASGRTGLAGLGRTGELFF. The CDR3 coding sequence is TGTGCTAGTGGCCGTACGGGACTAGCGGGATTGGGGAGGACCGGGGAGCTGTTTTTT.

For this clone: The identical CDR3 is also encoded by other nucleotide sequences in the sample. The chain recombines TRBV2 with TRBJ1-5; no firm D call. This CDR3 has 15 residues. Trimming took off 3 bases at V and 2 bases at J, with 11 bases between the two ends. Germline V CDR1 and CDR2: SNHLY, FYNNEI. The chain's CDR3 is CASSEEGVGNQPQHF. CDR3 DNA sequence: TGTGCCAGCAGTGAGGAGGGTGTGGGCAATCAGCCCCAGCATTTT.

The chain employs TRBV4-3 and TRBJ1-3; D is unclear. Per germline, CDR1 LGHNA and CDR2 YSLEER. The CDR3 length is 15 residues. V was shortened by 1 base and J by 0 bases, with 7 bases between the two germline ends. Here the CDR3 DNA reads TGCGCCAGCAGCCAAGCCCAGTTCTCTGGAAACACCATATATTTT. It translates to CASSQAQFSGNTIYF.

The V and J genes are TRBV5-1 and TRBJ2-2, with TRBD2 as a possible D gene (5 bases). V shed 0 bases and J shed 5 bases, with 8 bases lying between them. The germline gives CDR1 SGHRS, CDR2 YFSETQ. This CDR3 is built from 14 residues. The CDR3 region has the DNA TGCGCCAGCAGCTTGGCTCCGGGGACCGGGGAGCTGTTTTTT. It is translated as CASSLAPGTGELFF.

The genes are TRBV27 and TRBJ1-2; D may be TRBD1 (5 bases). The germline V gene encodes CDR1 MNHEY and CDR2 SMNVEV (reference sequence). CDR3 size: 14 residues. Trimming stripped 3 bases from V and 7 bases from J, with 15 bases between. As DNA, the CDR3 is TGTGCCAGCAGTTTCGGGGGGGGTCTTCGTGGCTACACCTTC. Protein product: CASSFGGGLRGYTF.

The rearrangement links TRBV9 to TRBJ2-1, with D tentatively TRBD2 (5 bases). Germline V CDR1 and CDR2: SGDLS, YYNGEE. Deletions cut 4 bases from V and 4 bases from J, with 12 bases between. This CDR3 has 14 amino acids. CDR3 nucleotide sequence: TGTGCCAGCAGCCCCATGGACTCTTACAATGAGCAGTTCTTC. As protein: CASSPMDSYNEQFF.

This clone was observed a handful of times. J is TRBJ2-7 and V is TRBV19; weak D call: TRBD2 (5 bases). Germline V gene sequence: CDR1 LNHDA, CDR2 SQIVND (reference sequence). The V gene lost 0 bases and the J gene lost 9 bases, with 9 bases spanning the gap. The CDR3 length is 12 residues. CDR3 amino acids: CASSIDRGRQYF. In DNA, the CDR3 is TGTGCCAGTAGTATAGACAGAGGGCGGCAGTACTTC.

This sequence joins TRBV2 and TRBJ2-3; no reliable D call. Germline lookup yields CDR1 SNHLY and CDR2 FYNNEI. This CDR3 has 14 amino acids. Trimming took 9 bases from V and 4 from J, leaving 17 bases between them. The CDR3 DNA follows: TGTGCCAGTAAGAGCTCCCAAATCGCAGATACGCAGTATTTT. Translating gives CASKSSQIADTQYF. Full variable domain (missing parts from reference TRBV2 and TRBJ2-3): EPEVTQTPSHQVTQMGQEVILRCVPISNHLYFYWYRQILGQKVEFLVSFYNNEISEKSEIFDDQFSVERPDGSNFTLKIRSTKLEDSAMYFCASKSSQIADTQYFGPGTRLTVL.

This chain joins TRBV19 and TRBJ1-6; 8 bases are a match to TRBD1. This CDR3 has 16 amino acids. The V gene end was trimmed by 3 bases and the J gene end by 6 bases; junction bases not matched to a gene: 7. From germline, CDR1 is LNHDA and CDR2 SQIVND (reference sequence). This CDR3 is CASSISLGQGNSPLHF. CDR3 nucleotide sequence: TGTGCCAGTAGTATTTCCCTCGGACAGGGTAATTCACCCCTCCACTTT. The variable domain in full, completed from reference TRBV19 and TRBJ1-6, reads DGGITQSPKYLFRKEGQNVTLSCEQNLNHDAMYWYRQDPGQGLRLIYYSQIVNDFQKGDIAEGYSVSREKKESFPLTVTSAQKNPTAFYLCASSISLGQGNSPLHFGNGTRLTVT.

This clone was counted only a few times. This chain connects TRBV28 to TRBJ1-2; possible D gene TRBD1, 6 bases. From germline, CDR1 is MDHEN and CDR2 SYDVKM. V was shortened by 3 bases and J by 2 bases, with 13 bases between the two germline ends. This CDR3 contains 15 residues. The CDR3: CASSFPTGKNYGYTF. The DNA of the CDR3 is TGTGCCAGCAGTTTTCCTACAGGGAAGAACTATGGCTACACCTTC.

The chain links TRBV9 to TRBJ2-5; TRBD2 aligns across 8 bases. The CDR3 runs 13 residues. J gave up 4 bases and V 7 bases, and 6 bases lay outside the gene matches. Germline V gene data show CDR1 as SGDLS and CDR2 as YYNGEE. Here the CDR3 reads CASGAGVGETQYF. CDR3 nucleotide sequence: TGTGCCAGCGGAGCGGGAGTGGGAGAGACCCAGTACTTC.

The V call is TRBV28, the J call TRBJ2-7; 9 nucleotides agree with TRBD1. Germline CDR1 MDHEN, CDR2 SYDVKM. This CDR3 contains 16 residues. The J segment lost 6 bases and the V segment lost 5 bases, leaving 14 bases of the junction unmatched. The CDR3 bases are TGTGCCAGCAGTCCGTACGTCGGGACAGGGTCCCTCGAGCAGTACTTC. Amino acids: CASSPYVGTGSLEQYF.

The V gene is TRBV28, the J gene TRBJ2-7; 9 positions agree with TRBD2. In germline, CDR1 is MDHEN, CDR2 SYDVKM. V shed 4 bases and J 3 bases; nucleotides not matched to a gene: 19. The CDR3 sequence is 19 residues long. CDR3 loop: CASSSAGEPFGREGYEQYF. In DNA form, the CDR3 reads TGTGCCAGCAGTTCTGCAGGCGAACCGTTTGGGCGGGAGGGCTACGAGCAGTACTTC. The full variable domain, its missing parts supplied by reference TRBV28 and TRBJ2-7, is DVKVTQSSRYLVKRTGEKVFLECVQDMDHENMFWYRQDPGLGLRLIYFSYDVKMKEKGDIPEGYSVSREKKERFSLILESASTNQTSMYLCASSSAGEPFGREGYEQYFGPGTRLTVT.

The gene calls are TRBV28 and TRBJ1-5; 8 bases agree with TRBD1. CDR3 length: 15 residues. The V gene's germline CDR1 is MDHEN and CDR2 SYDVKM. Trimming took 4 bases from V and 6 from J; bases not matched to a gene: 8. CDR3 in DNA: TGTGCCAGCAGTTCCTCAGGGGGCAGGTTTCAGCCCCAGCATTTT. Protein: CASSSSGGRFQPQHF.

The chain carries TRBV6-5 and TRBJ2-1, with 7 bases lining up with TRBD2. This CDR3 has 13 amino acids. CDR1 MNHEY and CDR2 SVGAGI come from the germline V gene. V lost 0 bases and J lost 12; bases outside the gene matches: 5. Here the CDR3 reads CASSYSGGVLQFF. The CDR3 DNA follows: TGTGCCAGCAGTTACTCGGGAGGGGTTTTGCAGTTCTTC.

The chain uses TRBV28 and TRBJ2-7; 8 bases agree with TRBD2. This CDR3 spans 19 amino acids. Germline V gene lookup returns CDR1 MDHEN and CDR2 SYDVKM. V gave up 5 bases and J gave up 0 bases; unmatched junction bases: 18. The CDR3 nucleotides read TGTGCCAGCAGTCCTTACCCCTATCAACTAGCGGTCTTCTCCTACGAGCAGTACTTC. Translation: CASSPYPYQLAVFSYEQYF.

This clone was counted a single time. V gene TRBV28 combines with J gene TRBJ2-7; TRBD2 aligns across 8 bases. The CDR3 is made up of 16 amino acids. CDR1 is MDHEN and CDR2 is SYDVKM in the germline V gene. V lost 7 bases and J lost 5; bases outside the gene matches: 16. CDR3 in amino acids: CASNPPGTRSLHEQYF. The CDR3, as DNA: TGTGCCAGCAACCCCCCCGGGACTAGGAGTCTCCACGAGCAGTACTTC.

This sequence joins TRBV28 and TRBJ1-2; D perhaps matches TRBD1 (5 bases). The CDR3 is 14 residues long. Germline CDR1 reads MDHEN; CDR2 reads SYDVKM. V was shortened by 6 bases and J by 7 bases, with 18 bases between the two germline ends. The CDR3 is CASRVEGREIGYTF. The CDR3 nucleotides are TGTGCCAGCAGAGTGGAGGGGCGCGAAATTGGCTACACCTTC.

The chain links TRBV25-1 to TRBJ2-7; a weak D match, TRBD2 (6 bases). CDR1 and CDR2 (germline): MGHDK, SYGVNS. The V and J ends lost 3 bases and 3 bases respectively, with 15 bases between them. This CDR3 comprises 15 residues. The CDR3 DNA reads as TGTGCCAGCAGTGATTTCGGCGGGACGAACTACGAGCAGTACTTC. Protein: CASSDFGGTNYEQYF.

This rearrangement joins TRBV9 to TRBJ1-2, with 9 bases fitting TRBD1. This CDR3 is 18 amino acids long. Germline V gene sequence: CDR1 SGDLS, CDR2 YYNGEE. V gave up 3 bases and J gave up 5 bases; unmatched junction bases: 17. This CDR3 is CASSAPPDRGWETYGYTF. The CDR3, as DNA: TGTGCCAGCAGCGCCCCCCCGGACAGGGGTTGGGAGACTTATGGCTACACCTTC.

A remark on this clone: Different DNA sequences within this sample yield the same CDR3. V usage is TRBV7-8 and J usage is TRBJ2-2; D possibly corresponds to TRBD1 (5 bases). The germline V and J ends were trimmed by 1 base and 1 base, with 7 bases remaining between them. CDR1 SGHVS and CDR2 FQNEAQ come from the germline V gene. The CDR3 spans 15 residues. CDR3 bases: TGTGCCAGCAGCTTAGGGGGCAGGAACACCGGGGAGCTGTTTTTT. Amino acid sequence: CASSLGGRNTGELFF.

This clone was observed a single time. The J gene is TRBJ2-7, the V gene TRBV5-1, with 12 bases identical to TRBD2. This CDR3 spans 14 amino acids. V dropped 3 bases and J dropped 5; count of bases not matched to a gene: 3. Per germline, CDR1 SGHRS and CDR2 YFSETQ. The CDR3 loop reads CASSSGLAGNEQYF. The CDR3 nucleotides are TGCGCCAGCAGCTCAGGACTAGCGGGAAACGAGCAGTACTTC.